This TCR beta chain was retrieved from a study of cytomegalovirus exposure and HLA in healthy donors. The study ran its PCR with 60 Vbeta and 13 Jbeta primers. Assay: immunoSEQ multiplex PCR; the TCRdb copy retains only in-frame clones and omits some. The table shows 100,000 to 150,000 clones, with 70% to 85% occurring only once. Trimming removed 5 bases at V and 9 bases at J, with 14 bases between. The CDR3 has 14 amino acids. The germline V gene has CDR1 SGHAT and CDR2 FQNNGV. This rearrangement joins TRBV11-2 to TRBJ1-6, with D maybe TRBD1 (6 bases). This TCR came from a woman aged 55-70 years in good health and CMV-seropositive. The sample taken for sequencing was PBMCs. CDR3 sequence reads: CASSRSGVSSPLHF. As DNA, the CDR3 is TGTGCCAGCAGCAGATCAGGGGTTTCTTCACCCCTCCACTTT.